This T cell receptor beta chain was sequenced during a study of blood T cells in healthy people across ages. Study-level findings and limits: Long-lived and aged donors differed, with more naive CD4+ cells and higher diversity in the long-lived. The fall in TCR beta diversity per million T cells was roughly linear with age.

The ends lost 6 bases at V and 5 bases at J; junction bases unmatched: 3. Germline V gene data show CDR1 as MRHNA and CDR2 as SNTAGT. This CDR3 has 12 residues. Comment on this clonotype: No antigen is known for it.

Sample-barcoded 5' priming and a J-beta primer mix drove a second PCR of 7 to 11 cycles. TCRdb reanalysed the 5' RACE reads using MiXCR and keeps one entry per CDR3 protein. The profile shows around 690,000 distinct CDR3 sequences, roughly 50% of them singletons. Per sample, at least 6 micrograms of total RNA were extracted. Sequencing input: blood. The source of this sequence is a man between 60 and 70 years old in good health. This chain connects TRBV6-4 to TRBJ1-2, with 7 bases matching TRBD1. The CDR3 protein is CASSRGAYGYTF. The CDR3 DNA sequence: TGTGCCAGCAGCAGGGGGGCTTATGGCTACACCTTC.